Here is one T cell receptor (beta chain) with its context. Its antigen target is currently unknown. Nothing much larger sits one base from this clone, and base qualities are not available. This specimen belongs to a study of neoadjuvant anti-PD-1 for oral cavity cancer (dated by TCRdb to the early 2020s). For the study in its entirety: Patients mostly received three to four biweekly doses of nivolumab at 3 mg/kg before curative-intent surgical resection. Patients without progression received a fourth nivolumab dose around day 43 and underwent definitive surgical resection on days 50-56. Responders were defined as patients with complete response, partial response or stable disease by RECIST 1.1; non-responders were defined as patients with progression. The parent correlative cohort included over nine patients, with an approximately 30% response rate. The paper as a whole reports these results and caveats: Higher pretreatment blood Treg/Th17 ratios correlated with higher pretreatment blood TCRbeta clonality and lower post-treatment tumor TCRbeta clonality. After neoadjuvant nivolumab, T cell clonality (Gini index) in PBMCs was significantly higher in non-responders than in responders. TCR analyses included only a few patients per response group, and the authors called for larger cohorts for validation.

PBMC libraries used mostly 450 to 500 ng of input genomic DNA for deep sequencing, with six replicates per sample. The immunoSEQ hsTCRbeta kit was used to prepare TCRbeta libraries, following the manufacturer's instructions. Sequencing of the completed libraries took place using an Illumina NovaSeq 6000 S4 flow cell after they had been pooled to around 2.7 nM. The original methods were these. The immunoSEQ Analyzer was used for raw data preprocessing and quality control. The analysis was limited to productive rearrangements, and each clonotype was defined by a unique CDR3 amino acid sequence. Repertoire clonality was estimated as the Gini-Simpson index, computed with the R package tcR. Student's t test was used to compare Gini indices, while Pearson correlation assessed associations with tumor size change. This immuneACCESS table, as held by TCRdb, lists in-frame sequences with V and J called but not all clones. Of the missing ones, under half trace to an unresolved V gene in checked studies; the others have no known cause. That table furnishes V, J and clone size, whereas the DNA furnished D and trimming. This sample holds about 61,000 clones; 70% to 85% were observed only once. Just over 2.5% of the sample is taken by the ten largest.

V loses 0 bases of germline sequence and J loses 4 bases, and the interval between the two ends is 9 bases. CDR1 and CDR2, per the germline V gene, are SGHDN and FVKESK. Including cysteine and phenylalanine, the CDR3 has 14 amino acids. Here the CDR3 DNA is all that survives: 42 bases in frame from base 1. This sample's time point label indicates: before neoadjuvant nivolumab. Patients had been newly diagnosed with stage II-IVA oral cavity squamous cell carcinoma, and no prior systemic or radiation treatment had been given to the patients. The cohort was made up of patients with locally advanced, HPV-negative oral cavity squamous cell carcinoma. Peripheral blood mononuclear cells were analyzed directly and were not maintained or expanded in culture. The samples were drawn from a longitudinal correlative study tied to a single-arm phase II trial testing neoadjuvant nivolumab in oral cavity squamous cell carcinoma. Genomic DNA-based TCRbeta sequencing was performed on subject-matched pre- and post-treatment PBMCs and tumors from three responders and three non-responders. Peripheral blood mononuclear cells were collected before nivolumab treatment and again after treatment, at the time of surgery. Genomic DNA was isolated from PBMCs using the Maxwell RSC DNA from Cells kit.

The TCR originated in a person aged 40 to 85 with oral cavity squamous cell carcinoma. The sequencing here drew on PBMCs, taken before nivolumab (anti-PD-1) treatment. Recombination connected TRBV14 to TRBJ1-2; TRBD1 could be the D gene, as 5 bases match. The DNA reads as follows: TGTGCCAGCAGCCAAGACCGGGGGATCTATGGCTACACCTTC. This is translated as CASSQDRGIYGYTF.